The source of this T cell receptor (beta chain) is a study of cytomegalovirus exposure and HLA in healthy donors. Whole-study findings and limits: According to an earlier analysis, most TCR beta V segments yielded productive rearrangements about 90% or about 30% of the time.

Notes on this clone: The antigen is not known.

PCR was performed using 60 Vbeta and 13 Jbeta primers. TCRdb's table, derived via immunoSEQ multiplex PCR, lists solely in-frame clones and lacks some. The sample totals approximately 110,000 clones. The CDR3 runs to 14 residues. The V segment lost 6 bases and the J segment 7 bases; nucleotides outside the gene matches: 5. Germline V gene sequence: CDR1 SNHLY, CDR2 FYNNEI. The rearrangement links TRBV2 to TRBJ1-4; 10 nucleotides align to TRBD1. Specimen: PBMCs. The sequence derives from a man between 40 and 49 years old in good health and CMV-seropositive. DNA for the CDR3: TGTGCCAGCAGGGAGGGACAGGGGACTGAAAAACTGTTTTTT. Protein sequence: CASREGQGTEKLFF.